This T cell receptor (beta chain) is from a study of blood T cell repertoires in COVID-19. As for the study in general: The United States, Italy and Spain supplied acute and convalescent COVID-19 samples. From T cells, B-cell-depleted T cells, or PBMCs came the material, which was cDNA or gDNA.

Source study methods: Counts of nucleated cells, estimated from reference gene primer amplification, were obtained. Only in-frame clones appear in the TCRdb table, and some are missing; sequencing was by immunoSEQ multiplex PCR. The V and J calls and clone size come from that table; D and trimming were worked out from the DNA. This sample carries fewer than 300,000 clones, more than 65% of them seen once, and the ten largest clones take less than 4%. Deletions cut 3 bases from V and 4 bases from J, with 9 bases between. Germline CDR1 is KGHSH and CDR2 is LQKENI. The CDR3 sequence is 13 residues long.

This TCR derives from a woman younger than 35 with acute or convalescent COVID-19. The V call is TRBV18, the J call TRBJ2-5, with a weak D call TRBD1 (6 bases). Sequences were obtained from peripheral blood. The DNA for the CDR3 is TGTGCCAGCTCACCTTCAGGGGTAGAGACCCAGTACTTC. Its translation: CASSPSGVETQYF.